This TCR beta chain was identified in a study of T cell repertoires in cytomegalovirus infection. Study summary: Signatures in public TCR beta sequences pointed to both CMV infection and matching HLA type.

Trimming shortened V by 1 base and J by 1 base, and 6 bases separated the two germline ends. CDR3 length: 14 residues. CDR1 is KGHDR, CDR2 SFDVKD, per germline. TCRdb used MiXCR to reprocess the reads, holding one entry per CDR3 protein. The table has about 110,000 distinct CDR3 sequences, about 30% seen once. Comment on this clonotype: Its antigen remains unidentified.

General study points: CMV-specific HLA-C-restricted TCR beta clonotypes dominated the ex vivo response.

This sequence was found in a human donor in good health (CMV status not recorded). Some clones in this sample may be carry-over from other donors' samples. J is TRBJ1-1 and V is TRBV24-1; no definite D call. The source material was CD8+ T cells from cultured PBMCs, sampled from culture after CMV antigen stimulation. The CDR3 sequence: CATSDLRGNTEAFF. CDR3 DNA sequence: TGTGCCACCAGTGATTTACGGGGGAACACTGAAGCTTTCTTT.